This T cell receptor beta chain was identified during a study of OX40 agonist ivuxolimab in advanced cancers. Study details: A male proportion of around 86% was recorded, with mean age about 60 years and range roughly 23 to 85. Study-wide results and caveats: At 0.1 to 3.0 mg/kg and by week 6, CD4+ and CD8+ T cells in the blood had expanded clonally. Patients who responded partially at 0.1-3.0 mg/kg showed clonal expansion ranking among the lowest.

V lost 4 bases and J 1 base, leaving 14 bases between the germline ends. The germline gives CDR1 SGHAT, CDR2 FQNNGV. The CDR3 runs 16 residues. Data came from immunoSEQ multiplex PCR; TCRdb stores just in-frame clones and leaves some out. Among 40,000 to 45,000 clones listed, about 90% were seen once. On this clone itself: The antigen is unknown.

Samples of blood were obtained at baseline, on cycle 4 day 1, and on cycle 7 day 1. V gene TRBV11-2 combines with J gene TRBJ2-4, with D perhaps TRBD1 or TRBD2 (5 bases each). The TCR was taken from an adult with an advanced solid tumor such as melanoma, head and neck, liver or kidney cancer. The sequenced sample was CD4+ or CD8+ T cells sorted from blood, obtained in a trial of the OX40 agonist ivuxolimab. CDR3 DNA: TGTGCCAGCAGCTCGGGACCCCATATGGCCAAAAACATTCAGTACTTC. Protein: CASSSGPHMAKNIQYF.